The clone carrying this T cell receptor beta chain was seen ten or more times. Antigen specificity is unknown. This sample was included in a study of Graves' ophthalmopathy and Graves' hyperthyroidism. Whole-study context: The collection of peripheral blood took place at initial diagnosis, before any treatment. Study results and limitations: Cross-validated, the 13-signature model showed 87.88%/81.08% sensitivity/specificity, and 80%/75% in the test set. Most expanded thyroid clonotypes above 0.001 frequency also appeared in blood.

Scientists amplified the TCR beta CDR3 regions from RNA transcripts. A first-round RT-PCR used HTBI primers, followed by a second-round multiplex PCR. TCRdb passed the multiplex PCR reads through MiXCR, listing each CDR3 protein once. Altogether about 150,000 distinct CDR3 sequences are present, 37% being singletons, with the ten largest covering approximately 6.3%. Excluded were patients with other autoimmune diseases, uncontrolled infections, pregnancy or lactation. V shed 5 bases and J 7 bases; nucleotides not matched to a gene: 11. Looked up from germline, CDR1 is MNHEY and CDR2 is SMNVEV (reference sequence). The CDR3 sequence is 15 residues long.

Sequenced material: peripheral blood. The V and J genes are TRBV27 and TRBJ1-5; TRBD1 matches at 7 bases. This TCR was sampled from a middle-aged woman with Graves' ophthalmopathy. CDR3 loop: CASSEKTGEVQPQHF. As DNA, the CDR3 is TGTGCCAGCAGTGAAAAAACAGGGGAGGTGCAGCCCCAGCATTTT.